These 26 T cell receptor beta chains came from one sample sequenced in a study of T cell responses to AZD1222 COVID-19 vaccine. Here immunoSEQ multiplex PCR was the method, and the copy in TCRdb shows in-frame clones only, minus some. The sample yields 130,000 or so clones, 93% seen once. This specimen was peripheral blood, taken on day 0 of AZD1222 vaccination. These receptors all stem from an adult in good health.

The chain recombines TRBV28 with TRBJ1-2; no reliable D call. The CDR3 is 11 residues long. Germline CDR1 is MDHEN and CDR2 is SYDVKM. Trimming removed 11 bases from V and 5 bases from J, with 12 bases in between. CDR3 coding DNA: TGTGCCGTCGGCGCAACTTATGGCTACACCTTC. Translated: CAVGATYGYTF.

V and J are TRBV7-9 and TRBJ2-5, with 7 bases identical to TRBD1. The germline CDR1 and CDR2 sequences are SEHNR and FQNEAQ (reference sequence). CDR3 length equals 16 residues. With 5 bases clipped from V and 1 base from J, the junction kept 10 bases outside the gene matches. The CDR3 sequence: CASSPPYRGPQETQYF. The CDR3 bases are TGTGCCAGCAGCCCTCCATACAGGGGTCCCCAAGAGACCCAGTACTTC.

The V gene is TRBV7-9, the J gene TRBJ2-7; D gene ambiguous. Germline-derived CDR1 and CDR2 are SEHNR and FQNEAQ (reference sequence). The CDR3 runs 14 residues. V shed 5 bases and J shed 5 bases, with 16 bases lying between them. As DNA, the CDR3 is TGTGCCAGCAGCCCCACGAAGGTGTTGGACGAGCAGTACTTC. Translating gives CASSPTKVLDEQYF. Combining the CDR3 with reference TRBV7-9 and TRBJ2-7 gives the whole variable domain DTGVSQNPRHKITKRGQNVTFRCDPISEHNRLYWYRQTLGQGPEFLTYFQNEAQLEKSRLLSDRFSAERPKGSFSTLEIQRTEQGDSAMYLCASSPTKVLDEQYFGPGTRLTVT.

A few counts support this clone. The chain employs TRBV3-1 (or the pseudogene TRBV3-2) and TRBJ1-5, with D uncertain. Trimming pared 3 bases from V and 1 base from J, leaving 7 bases between. Germline lookup yields CDR1 LGHDT and CDR2 YNNKEL (reference sequence). The CDR3 is made up of 14 amino acids. The CDR3 coding sequence is TGTGCCAGCAGCCAGAGCATCAGCAATCAGCCCCAGCATTTT. It specifies CASSQSISNQPQHF.

The chain uses TRBV25-1 and TRBJ1-1; D is unclear. This CDR3 has 13 amino acids. Germline V gene sequence: CDR1 MGHDK, CDR2 SYGVNS. V shed 6 bases and J shed 1 base, with 9 bases lying between them. CDR3 bases: TGTGCCAGCAGGCAACTAAAGAACACTGAAGCTTTCTTT. It codes for CASRQLKNTEAFF.

The V and J genes are TRBV18 and TRBJ2-6; D ambiguous. Trimming shortened V by 6 bases and J by 1 base, and 13 bases separated the two germline ends. Germline V lookup: CDR1 KGHSH, CDR2 LQKENI. The CDR3 length is 16 residues. Written as DNA, the CDR3 is TGTGCCAGCTCCTCTTTCGGCCCTTCTGGGGCCAACGTCCTGACTTTC. Encoded protein: CASSSFGPSGANVLTF.

This clone came up once. The chain uses TRBV6-4 and TRBJ1-4, with unresolved D. In germline, CDR1 is MRHNA, CDR2 SNTAGT. This CDR3 is 18 amino acids long. The V and J ends lost 0 bases and 3 bases respectively, with 17 bases between them. This chain's CDR3 is CASSDSPGFADSNEKLFF. As DNA, the CDR3 is TGTGCCAGCAGTGACTCCCCCGGTTTTGCGGACTCTAATGAAAAACTGTTTTTT.

The chain employs TRBV20-1 and TRBJ1-2; D may be TRBD1 (6 bases). Trimming removed 3 bases at V and 8 bases at J, with 13 bases between. Germline values: CDR1 DFQATT, CDR2 SNEGSKA (reference sequence). CDR3 length equals 12 residues. The CDR3 here is CSASPQGRGYTF. The CDR3 DNA reads as TGCAGTGCTAGTCCTCAGGGGCGCGGCTACACCTTC.

CDR3 sequence reads: CASSIGQRMNTEAFF. The CDR3 DNA follows: TGTGCCAGTAGTATAGGTCAACGGATGAACACTGAAGCTTTCTTT. The J gene is TRBJ1-1, the V gene TRBV19, with no clear D. V was cut by 1 base and J by 0 bases, with 9 bases left in between. Germline-derived CDR1 and CDR2 are LNHDA and SQIVND (reference sequence). This CDR3 has 15 residues.

This chain links TRBV19 with TRBJ2-5, with 11 bases that match TRBD1. The CDR3 is made up of 12 amino acids. Per the germline V gene, CDR1 is LNHDA and CDR2 is SQIVND (reference sequence). V trimming: 8 bases; J trimming: 4 bases; junction bases outside the gene matches: 0. Written as DNA, the CDR3 is TGTGCCAGTGGGACAGGGGGAGAGACCCAGTACTTC. Its protein product is CASGTGGETQYF.

V gene TRBV5-1 combines with J gene TRBJ2-1, with D unresolved. The germline V and J ends were trimmed by 5 bases and 0 bases, with 12 bases remaining between them. The germline V gene encodes CDR1 SGHRS and CDR2 YFSETQ. The CDR3 consists of 15 residues. The CDR3 DNA follows: TGCGCCAGCAGTTTGTTCGGTAGCTCCTACAATGAGCAGTTCTTC. Translated: CASSLFGSSYNEQFF.

This clone was seen a single time. The chain links TRBV5-6 to TRBJ1-2, with D hard to call. Trimming took off 4 bases at V and 4 bases at J, with 11 bases between the two ends. The length of the CDR3 is 13 residues. Germline CDR1 SGHDT, CDR2 YYEEEE. The CDR3 DNA reads as TGTGCCAGCAGCCCCCAACAAGGCTATGGCTACACCTTC. The encoded protein is CASSPQQGYGYTF.

The V call is TRBV19, the J call TRBJ1-1; tentatively, D is TRBD1 (5 bases). Germline-derived CDR1 and CDR2 are LNHDA and SQIVND (reference sequence). Trimming pared 3 bases from V and 4 bases from J, leaving 15 bases between. The CDR3 is 15 amino acids. CDR3: CASSISSPGGTEAFF. The CDR3 DNA is TGTGCCAGTAGTATTAGCTCACCGGGGGGCACTGAAGCTTTCTTT.

This clone was seen once. The chain recombines TRBV27 with TRBJ2-7, with a weak D call TRBD1 (5 bases). V shed 8 bases and J shed 1 base, with 12 bases lying between them. Germline V lookup: CDR1 MNHEY, CDR2 SMNVEV (reference sequence). The CDR3 covers 13 residues. Written as DNA, the CDR3 is TGTGCCAGCTGGGGCAGCAAGTCCTACGAGCAGTACTTC. Its protein is CASWGSKSYEQYF.

The rearrangement joins TRBV10-3 to TRBJ2-3; unclear D gene. The CDR3 runs 12 residues. CDR1 ENHRY and CDR2 SYGVKD come from the germline V gene. The V end lost 6 bases, the J end lost 6 bases, and 10 bases lay between the germline ends. Here the CDR3 DNA reads TGTGCCATCAGCACGCGAGAGGATACGCAGTATTTT. Amino acid sequence: CAISTREDTQYF.

V usage is TRBV28 and J usage is TRBJ1-5; D is undetermined. The CDR3 sequence is 21 residues long. The germline CDR1 and CDR2 sequences are MDHEN and SYDVKM. V lost 3 bases and J 0 bases, leaving 27 bases between the germline ends. In DNA form, the CDR3 reads TGTGCCAGCAGTTTCCCTCGGACTCGAATATTTCAGAGATATAGCAATCAGCCCCAGCATTTT. Its protein product is CASSFPRTRIFQRYSNQPQHF.

The genes are TRBV5-1 and TRBJ2-7; TRBD2 agrees at 7 bases. V was pared by 0 bases and J by 5 bases, with 5 bases of the junction left unmatched. CDR3 length: 14 residues. CDR1 is SGHRS, CDR2 YFSETQ, per germline. This chain's CDR3 is CASSLEGLNDEQYF. The CDR3 nucleotides are TGCGCCAGCAGCTTGGAGGGACTAAACGACGAGCAGTACTTC.

V is TRBV7-6 and J is TRBJ2-6; no clear D gene. This CDR3 contains 14 residues. Germline values: CDR1 SGHVS, CDR2 FNYEAQ. V was shortened by 7 bases and J by 4 bases, with 11 bases between the two germline ends. The CDR3 sequence is CASIGLSGANVLTF. As DNA, the CDR3 is TGTGCCAGCATTGGTCTGAGCGGGGCCAACGTCCTGACTTTC.

This chain links TRBV2 with TRBJ1-2; D is ambiguous. From germline, CDR1 is SNHLY and CDR2 FYNNEI. The CDR3 has 17 amino acids. The ends were cut back, 6 bases at V and 0 bases at J, with 20 bases in the middle. In nucleotides, the CDR3 is TGTGCCAGCAGCGGGGTTTTCTCGGACGGACCTAACTATGGCTACACCTTC. Its translation: CASSGVFSDGPNYGYTF.

The V and J genes are TRBV7-6 and TRBJ2-2; D is undetermined. CDR1 and CDR2 (germline): SGHVS, FNYEAQ. The CDR3 spans 13 residues. The V end was cut by 5 bases, the J end by 5 bases, with 9 bases between. CDR3 region: CASSPDPTGELFF. DNA of the CDR3: TGTGCCAGCAGCCCCGACCCAACCGGGGAGCTGTTTTTT.

CDR3 coding DNA: TGTGCCAGCTCACCACAGGAGAACTATGGCTACACCTTC. Encoded protein: CASSPQENYGYTF. The rearrangement uses TRBV18 and TRBJ1-2; unclear D gene. CDR3 length: 13 amino acids. V gave up 1 base and J gave up 2 bases, with 5 bases separating them. The V gene's germline CDR1 is KGHSH and CDR2 LQKENI.

V usage is TRBV3-1 (or the pseudogene TRBV3-2) and J usage is TRBJ2-7; no clear D gene. V was clipped by 5 bases and J by 6 bases, with 14 bases between them. The germline V gene encodes CDR1 LGHDT and CDR2 YNNKEL (reference sequence). The CDR3 has 13 amino acids. As DNA, the CDR3 is TGTGCCAGCAGCACCCAGCCCGTTGGCGAGCAGTACTTC. As protein: CASSTQPVGEQYF.

Comment on this clone: The same CDR3 can be traced to other DNA sequences in this sample. The CDR3 DNA is TGTGCCAGCAGCGTAGAAGGGGACACTGAAGCTTTCTTT. Its translation is CASSVEGDTEAFF. V usage is TRBV9 and J usage is TRBJ1-1, with D tentatively TRBD1 (5 bases). The V and J ends lost 0 bases and 3 bases respectively, with 6 bases between them. Germline CDR1 and CDR2: SGDLS and YYNGEE. This CDR3 comprises 13 residues. The full variable domain, in which reference TRBV9 and TRBJ1-1 provide the parts outside the CDR3, is DSGVTQTPKHLITATGQRVTLRCSPRSGDLSVYWYQQSLDQGLQFLIQYYNGEERAKGNILERFSAQQFPDLHSELNLSSLELGDSALYFCASSVEGDTEAFFGQGTRLTVV.

Here the CDR3 DNA reads TGTGCCACCAGTAGAGGGGGCAGTAACACCGGGGAGCTGTTTTTT. Amino acids: CATSRGGSNTGELFF. The chain recombines TRBV24-1 with TRBJ2-2; 7 bases match TRBD1. Looked up from germline, CDR1 is KGHDR and CDR2 is SFDVKD. The CDR3 is 15 amino acids. The trim removed 6 bases at V and 2 bases at J, leaving 5 bases unmatched.

This clone was detected once. The chain links TRBV29-1 to TRBJ1-1; D not resolved. This CDR3 has 13 amino acids. Trimming stripped 4 bases from V and 0 bases from J, with 9 bases between. CDR1 is SQVTM, CDR2 ANQGSEA, per germline. This CDR3 is CSVVETLNTEAFF. CDR3 nucleotide sequence: TGCAGCGTTGTGGAGACATTGAACACTGAAGCTTTCTTT.

This clone was detected once. This chain connects TRBV3-1 (or the pseudogene TRBV3-2) to TRBJ1-4; D gene ambiguous. Germline loops: CDR1 LGHDT, CDR2 YNNKEL (reference sequence). CDR3 length: 16 residues. Trimming took 6 bases from V and 3 from J, leaving 17 bases between them. CDR3 DNA sequence: TGTGCCAGCAGTCCTAGAAGGGCGCCGGCTAATGAAAAACTGTTTTTT. Amino acids: CASSPRRAPANEKLFF.